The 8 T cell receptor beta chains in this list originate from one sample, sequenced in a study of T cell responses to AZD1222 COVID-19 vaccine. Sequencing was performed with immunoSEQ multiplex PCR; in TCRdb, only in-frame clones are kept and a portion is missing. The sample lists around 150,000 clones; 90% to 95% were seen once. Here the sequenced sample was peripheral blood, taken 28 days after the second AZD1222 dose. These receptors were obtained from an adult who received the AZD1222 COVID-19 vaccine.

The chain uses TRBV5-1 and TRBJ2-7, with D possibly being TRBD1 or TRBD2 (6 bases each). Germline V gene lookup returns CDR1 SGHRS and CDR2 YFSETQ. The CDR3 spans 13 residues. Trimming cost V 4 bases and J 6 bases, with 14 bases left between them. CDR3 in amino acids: CASSPVGGGEQYF. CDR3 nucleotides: TGCGCCAGCAGCCCGGTAGGGGGAGGCGAGCAGTACTTC.

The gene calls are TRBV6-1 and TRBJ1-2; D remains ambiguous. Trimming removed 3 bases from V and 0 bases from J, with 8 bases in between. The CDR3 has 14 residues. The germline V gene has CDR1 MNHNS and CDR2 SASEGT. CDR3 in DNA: TGTGCCAGCAGTGAGGGGAAACCTAACTATGGCTACACCTTC. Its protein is CASSEGKPNYGYTF.

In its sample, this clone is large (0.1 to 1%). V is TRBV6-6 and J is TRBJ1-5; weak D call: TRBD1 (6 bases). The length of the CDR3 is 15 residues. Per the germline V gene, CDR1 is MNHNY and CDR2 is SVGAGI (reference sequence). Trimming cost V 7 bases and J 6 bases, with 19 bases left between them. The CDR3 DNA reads TGTGCCAGCACCGCCCTAGGACAGAGGGGTCAGCCCCAGCATTTT. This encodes CASTALGQRGQPQHF.

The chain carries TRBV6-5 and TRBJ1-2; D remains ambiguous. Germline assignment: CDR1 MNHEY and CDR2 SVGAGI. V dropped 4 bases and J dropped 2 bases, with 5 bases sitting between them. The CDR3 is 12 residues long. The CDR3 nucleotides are TGTGCCAGCAGTTGGACGAACTATGGCTACACCTTC. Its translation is CASSWTNYGYTF.

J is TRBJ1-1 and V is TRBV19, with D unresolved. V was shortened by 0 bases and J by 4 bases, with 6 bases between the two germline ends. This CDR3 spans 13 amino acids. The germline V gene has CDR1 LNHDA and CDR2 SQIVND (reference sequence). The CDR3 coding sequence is TGTGCCAGTAGTATAGATCTAACCACTGAAGCTTTCTTT. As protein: CASSIDLTTEAFF.

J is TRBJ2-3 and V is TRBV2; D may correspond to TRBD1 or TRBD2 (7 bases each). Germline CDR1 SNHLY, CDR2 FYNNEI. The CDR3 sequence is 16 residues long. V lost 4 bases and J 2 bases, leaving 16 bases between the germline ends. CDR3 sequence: CASSVGQGGPTDTQYF. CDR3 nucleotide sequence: TGTGCCAGCAGTGTCGGCCAGGGGGGGCCCACAGATACGCAGTATTTT.

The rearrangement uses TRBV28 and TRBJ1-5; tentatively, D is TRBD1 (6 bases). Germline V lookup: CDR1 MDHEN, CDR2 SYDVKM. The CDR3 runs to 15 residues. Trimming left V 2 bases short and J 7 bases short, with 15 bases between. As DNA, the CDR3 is TGTGCCAGCAGTTTAGACAGGTTTTTAGGGCAGCCCCAGCATTTT. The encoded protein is CASSLDRFLGQPQHF.

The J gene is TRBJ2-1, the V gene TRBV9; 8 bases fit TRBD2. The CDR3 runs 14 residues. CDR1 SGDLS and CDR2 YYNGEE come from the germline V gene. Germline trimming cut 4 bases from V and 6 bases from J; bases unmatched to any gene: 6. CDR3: CASSRAGGGNEQFF. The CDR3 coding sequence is TGTGCCAGCAGCCGTGCCGGGGGGGGCAATGAGCAGTTCTTC.